The next 6 T cell receptor beta chains were all read from a single sample in a study of cytomegalovirus exposure and HLA in healthy donors (dated by TCRdb to about 2017). The library was built by means of the immunoSEQ multiplex PCR assay. The multiplex PCR relied on a mix of 60 forward primers for TCR Vbeta segments and 13 reverse primers for TCR Jbeta segments. The table comes from immuneACCESS by way of TCRdb, which keeps in-frame sequences with V and J called. Part of the clones is missing from these tables; in studies checked, under half for an unresolved V gene and the rest for unknown reasons. The sample table holds approximately 260,000 clones, of which 84% were seen once. The top ten clonotypes cover 2% to 2.5% of the sample. The specimen sequenced was PBMCs. Receptors were obtained from a woman between 40 and 55 years old in good health and CMV-seropositive.

CDR3 bases: TGTGCCAGCAGGGGACAGACGGGGGACACCGGGGAGCTGTTTTTT. This codes for CASRGQTGDTGELFF. This sequence joins TRBV2 and TRBJ2-2; tentatively, D is TRBD1 (7 bases). CDR1 SNHLY and CDR2 FYNNEI come from the germline V gene. This CDR3 is built from 15 residues. V was cut by 6 bases and J by 3 bases, with 14 bases left in between.

This chain links TRBV6-5 with TRBJ2-7, with TRBD1 as a possible D gene (5 bases). This CDR3 is built from 14 residues. Looked up from germline, CDR1 is MNHEY and CDR2 is SVGAGI. Trimming took off 4 bases at V and 4 bases at J, with 14 bases between the two ends. In nucleotides, the CDR3 is TGTGCCAGCAGTTCCAGGGTAGTCAGGTACGAGCAGTACTTC. Translating it yields CASSSRVVRYEQYF.

This clone appeared a single time. The chain carries TRBV5-4 and TRBJ1-2; D perhaps matches TRBD1 (5 bases). The CDR3 has 16 amino acids. Germline V gene sequence: CDR1 SGHNT, CDR2 YYREEE (reference sequence). V was pared by 4 bases and J by 4 bases, with 20 bases between. The CDR3 bases are TGTGCCAGCAGCCCCGCCACAGGACCCGACTTCTATGGCTACACCTTC. It codes for CASSPATGPDFYGYTF.

The chain employs TRBV7-9 and TRBJ1-1, with a weak D call TRBD1 (6 bases). Per germline, CDR1 SEHNR and CDR2 FQNEAQ (reference sequence). The CDR3 contains 15 residues. Trimming took 5 bases from V and 0 from J, leaving 13 bases between them. The chain's CDR3 is CASSPLGQLNTEAFF. The CDR3 DNA follows: TGTGCCAGCAGCCCCCTTGGACAGCTGAACACTGAAGCTTTCTTT.

The chain employs TRBV4-3 and TRBJ2-6; no firm D call. CDR3 length equals 16 residues. Germline V gene sequence: CDR1 LGHNA, CDR2 YSLEER. V lost 0 bases and J 0 bases, leaving 6 bases between the germline ends. DNA of the CDR3: TGCGCCAGCAGCCAAGAGATACTCTCTGGGGCCAACGTCCTGACTTTC. It translates to CASSQEILSGANVLTF.

The chain carries TRBV29-1 and TRBJ2-3, with TRBD2 identical over 10 bases. V lost 3 bases to trimming and J lost 4 bases; unmatched junction nucleotides: 4. There are 14 residues in the CDR3. Germline V gene lookup returns CDR1 SQVTM and CDR2 ANQGSEA. The CDR3 region is CSVDTSGNSDTQYF. The DNA of the CDR3 is TGCAGCGTTGACACTAGCGGGAACTCAGATACGCAGTATTTT.